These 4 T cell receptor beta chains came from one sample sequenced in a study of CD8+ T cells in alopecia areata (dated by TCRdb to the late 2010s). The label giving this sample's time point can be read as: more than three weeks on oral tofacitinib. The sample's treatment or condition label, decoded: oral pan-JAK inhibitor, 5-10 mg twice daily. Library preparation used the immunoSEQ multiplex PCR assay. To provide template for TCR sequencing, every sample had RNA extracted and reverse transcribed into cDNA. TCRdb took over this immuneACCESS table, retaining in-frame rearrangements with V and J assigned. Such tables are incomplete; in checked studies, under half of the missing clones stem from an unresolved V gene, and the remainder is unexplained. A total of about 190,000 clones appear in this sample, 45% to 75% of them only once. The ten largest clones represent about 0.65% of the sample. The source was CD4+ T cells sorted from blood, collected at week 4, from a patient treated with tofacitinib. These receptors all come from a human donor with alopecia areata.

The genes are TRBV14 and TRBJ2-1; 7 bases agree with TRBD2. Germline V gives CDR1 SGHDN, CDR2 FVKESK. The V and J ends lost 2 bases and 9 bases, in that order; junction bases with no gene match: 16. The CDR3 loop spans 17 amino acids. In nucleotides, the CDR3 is TGTGCCAGCAGCCAACCCCGAGCGGGGATGGGAGATTTTGAGCAGTTCTTC. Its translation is CASSQPRAGMGDFEQFF.

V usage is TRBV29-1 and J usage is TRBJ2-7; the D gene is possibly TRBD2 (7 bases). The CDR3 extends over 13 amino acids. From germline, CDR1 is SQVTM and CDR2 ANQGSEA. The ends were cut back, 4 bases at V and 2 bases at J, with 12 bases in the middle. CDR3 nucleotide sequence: TGCAGCGTTGGAAGGGGGGGAGCCTACGAGCAGTACTTC. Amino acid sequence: CSVGRGGAYEQYF.

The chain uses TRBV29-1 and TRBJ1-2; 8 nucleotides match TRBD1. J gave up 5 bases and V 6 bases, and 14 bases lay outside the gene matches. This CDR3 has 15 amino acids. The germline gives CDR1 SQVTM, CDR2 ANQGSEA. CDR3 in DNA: TGCAGCGTAGCGGACAGGGTTGGCCTATGGTATGGCTACACCTTC. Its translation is CSVADRVGLWYGYTF.

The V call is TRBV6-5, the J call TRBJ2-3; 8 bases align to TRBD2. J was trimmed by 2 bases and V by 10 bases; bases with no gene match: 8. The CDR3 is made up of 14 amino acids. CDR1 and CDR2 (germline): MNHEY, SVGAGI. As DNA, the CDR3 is TGTGCCACCGGGAGGGCGGGGGCCACAGATACGCAGTATTTT. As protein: CATGRAGATDTQYF.